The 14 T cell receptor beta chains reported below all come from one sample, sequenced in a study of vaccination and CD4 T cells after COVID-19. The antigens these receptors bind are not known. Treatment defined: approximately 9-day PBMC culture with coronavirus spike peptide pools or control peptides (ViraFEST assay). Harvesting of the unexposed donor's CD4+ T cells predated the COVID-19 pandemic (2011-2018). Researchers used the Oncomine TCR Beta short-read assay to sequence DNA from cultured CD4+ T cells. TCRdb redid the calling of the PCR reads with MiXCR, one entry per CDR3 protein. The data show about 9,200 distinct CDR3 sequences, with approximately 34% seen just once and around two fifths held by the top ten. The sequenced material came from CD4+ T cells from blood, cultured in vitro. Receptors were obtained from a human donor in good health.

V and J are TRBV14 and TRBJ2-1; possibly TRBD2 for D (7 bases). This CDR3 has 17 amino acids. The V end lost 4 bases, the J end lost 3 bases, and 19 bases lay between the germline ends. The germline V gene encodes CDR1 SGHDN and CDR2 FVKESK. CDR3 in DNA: TGTGCCAGCAGCCCACCATGGGGGGGGCCGAACTACAATGAGCAGTTCTTC. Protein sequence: CASSPPWGGPNYNEQFF.

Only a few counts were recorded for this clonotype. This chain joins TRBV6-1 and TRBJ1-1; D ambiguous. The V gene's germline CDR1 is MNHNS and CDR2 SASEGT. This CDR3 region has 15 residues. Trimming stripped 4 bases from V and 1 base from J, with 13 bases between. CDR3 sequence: CASSVYSDGNTEAFF. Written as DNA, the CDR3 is TGTGCCAGCAGTGTTTACTCCGACGGGAACACTGAAGCTTTCTTT.

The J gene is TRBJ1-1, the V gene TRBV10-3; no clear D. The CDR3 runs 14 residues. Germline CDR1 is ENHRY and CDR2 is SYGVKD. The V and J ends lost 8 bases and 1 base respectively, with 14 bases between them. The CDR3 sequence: CAIRLREENTEAFF. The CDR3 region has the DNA TGTGCCATCCGTTTGAGGGAGGAGAACACTGAAGCTTTCTTT.

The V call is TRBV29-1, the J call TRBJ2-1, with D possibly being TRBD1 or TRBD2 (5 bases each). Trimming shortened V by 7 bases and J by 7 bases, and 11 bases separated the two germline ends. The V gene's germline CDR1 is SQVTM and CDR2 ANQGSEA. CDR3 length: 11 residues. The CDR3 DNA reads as TGCAGCGGGGGGATAGCGAATGAGCAGTTCTTC. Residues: CSGGIANEQFF.

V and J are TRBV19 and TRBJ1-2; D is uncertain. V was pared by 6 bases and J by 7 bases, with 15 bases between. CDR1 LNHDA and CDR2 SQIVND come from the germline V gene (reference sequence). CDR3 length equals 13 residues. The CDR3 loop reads CASRRPGVAGYTF. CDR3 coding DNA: TGTGCCAGTAGACGCCCCGGGGTTGCTGGCTACACCTTC.

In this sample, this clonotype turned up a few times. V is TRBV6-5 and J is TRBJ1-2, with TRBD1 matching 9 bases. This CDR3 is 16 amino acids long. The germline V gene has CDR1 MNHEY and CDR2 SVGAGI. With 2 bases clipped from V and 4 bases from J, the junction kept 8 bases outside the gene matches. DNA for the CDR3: TGTGCCAGCAGTTACACCGTGGGACAGGGAAGCTATGGCTACACCTTC. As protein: CASSYTVGQGSYGYTF.

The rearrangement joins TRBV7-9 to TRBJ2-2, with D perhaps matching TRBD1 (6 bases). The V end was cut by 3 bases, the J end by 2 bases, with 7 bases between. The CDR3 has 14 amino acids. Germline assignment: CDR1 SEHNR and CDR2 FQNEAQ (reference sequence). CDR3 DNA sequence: TGTGCCAGCAGCTTGGGACAAAACACCGGGGAGCTGTTTTTT. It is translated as CASSLGQNTGELFF.

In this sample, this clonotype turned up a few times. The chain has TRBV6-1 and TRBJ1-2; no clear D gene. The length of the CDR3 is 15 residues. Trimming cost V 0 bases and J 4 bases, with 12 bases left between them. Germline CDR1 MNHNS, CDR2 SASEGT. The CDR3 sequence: CASSEATGTLYGYTF. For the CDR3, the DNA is TGTGCCAGCAGTGAAGCGACCGGTACTCTCTATGGCTACACCTTC.

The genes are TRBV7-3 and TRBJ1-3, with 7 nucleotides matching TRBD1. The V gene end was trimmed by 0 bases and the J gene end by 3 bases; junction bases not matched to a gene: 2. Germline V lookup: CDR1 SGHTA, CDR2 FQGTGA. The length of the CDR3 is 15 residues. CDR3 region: CASSLTPGGGNTIYF. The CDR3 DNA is TGTGCCAGCAGCTTAACACCAGGGGGTGGAAACACCATATATTTT.

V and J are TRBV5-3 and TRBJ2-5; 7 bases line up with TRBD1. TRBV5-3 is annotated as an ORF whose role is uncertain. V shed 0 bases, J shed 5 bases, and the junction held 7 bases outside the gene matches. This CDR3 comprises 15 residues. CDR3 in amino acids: CARSLVWLGGETQYF. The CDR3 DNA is TGTGCCAGAAGCTTGGTGTGGCTAGGGGGCGAGACCCAGTACTTC.

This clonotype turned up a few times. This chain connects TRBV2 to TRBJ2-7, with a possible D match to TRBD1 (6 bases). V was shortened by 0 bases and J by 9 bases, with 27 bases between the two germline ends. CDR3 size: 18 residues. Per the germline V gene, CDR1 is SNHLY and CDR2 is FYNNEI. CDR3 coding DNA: TGTGCCAGCAGTGAAGCGCTTCTTACAGGGTCACAGTACCACGGGCAGTACTTC. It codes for CASSEALLTGSQYHGQYF.

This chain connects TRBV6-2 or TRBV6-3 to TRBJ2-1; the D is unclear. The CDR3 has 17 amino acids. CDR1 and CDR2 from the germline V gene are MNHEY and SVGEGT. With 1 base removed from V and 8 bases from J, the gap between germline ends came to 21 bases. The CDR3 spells CASSYFGRARNLDEQFF. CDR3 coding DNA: TGTGCCAGCAGTTACTTCGGTCGGGCCAGAAATCTCGATGAGCAGTTCTTC.

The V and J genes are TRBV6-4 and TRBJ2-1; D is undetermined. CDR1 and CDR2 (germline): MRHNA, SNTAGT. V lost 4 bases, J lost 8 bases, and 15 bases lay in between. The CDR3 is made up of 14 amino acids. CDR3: CASSAGGHTDEQFF. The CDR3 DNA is TGTGCCAGCAGTGCCGGCGGCCACACGGATGAGCAGTTCTTC.

The CDR3 region has the DNA TGTGCCAGCAGTGTATCAGGGTACACTGAAGCTTTCTTT. Protein product: CASSVSGYTEAFF. The rearrangement joins TRBV9 to TRBJ1-1, with D perhaps matching TRBD1 (5 bases). V was trimmed by 5 bases and J by 3 bases, leaving 11 bases between them. This CDR3 has 13 residues. Germline CDR1 reads SGDLS; CDR2 reads YYNGEE.